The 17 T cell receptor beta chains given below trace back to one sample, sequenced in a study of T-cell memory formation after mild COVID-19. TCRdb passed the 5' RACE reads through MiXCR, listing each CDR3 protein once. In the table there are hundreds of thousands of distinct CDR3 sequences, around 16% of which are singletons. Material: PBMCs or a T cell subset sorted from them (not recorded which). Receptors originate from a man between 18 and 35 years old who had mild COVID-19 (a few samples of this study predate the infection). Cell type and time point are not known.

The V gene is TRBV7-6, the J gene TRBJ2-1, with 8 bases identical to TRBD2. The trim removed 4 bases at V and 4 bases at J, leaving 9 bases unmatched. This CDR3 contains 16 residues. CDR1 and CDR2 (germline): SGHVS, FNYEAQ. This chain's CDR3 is CASSSDWGLGYNEQFF. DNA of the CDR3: TGTGCCAGCAGCTCCGACTGGGGACTAGGTTACAATGAGCAGTTCTTC.

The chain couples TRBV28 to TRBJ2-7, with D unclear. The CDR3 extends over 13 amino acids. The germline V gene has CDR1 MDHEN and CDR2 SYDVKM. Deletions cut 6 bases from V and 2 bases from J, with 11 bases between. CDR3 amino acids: CASSPPRTYEQYV. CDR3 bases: TGTGCCAGCAGCCCCCCCAGGACCTACGAGCAGTACGTC.

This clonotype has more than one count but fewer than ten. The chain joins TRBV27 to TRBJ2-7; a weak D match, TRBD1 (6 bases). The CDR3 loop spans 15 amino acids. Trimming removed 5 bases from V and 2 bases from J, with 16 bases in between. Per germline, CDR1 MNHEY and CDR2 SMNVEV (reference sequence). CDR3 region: CASSPRGLSTYEQYF. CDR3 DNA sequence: TGTGCCAGCAGTCCCAGGGGCCTCTCCACCTACGAGCAGTACTTC.

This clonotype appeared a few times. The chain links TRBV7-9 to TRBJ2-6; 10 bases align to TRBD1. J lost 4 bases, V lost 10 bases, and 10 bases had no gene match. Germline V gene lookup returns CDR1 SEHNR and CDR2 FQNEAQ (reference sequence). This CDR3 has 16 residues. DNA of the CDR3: TGTGCCACCCCGACAGGGGGCTCTACCGGGGCCAACGTCCTGACTTTC. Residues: CATPTGGSTGANVLTF.

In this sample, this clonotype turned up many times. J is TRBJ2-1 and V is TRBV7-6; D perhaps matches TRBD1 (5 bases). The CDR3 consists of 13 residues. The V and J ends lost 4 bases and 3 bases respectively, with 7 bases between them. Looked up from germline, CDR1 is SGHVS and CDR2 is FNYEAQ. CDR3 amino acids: CASSSTDYNEQFF. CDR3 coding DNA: TGTGCCAGCAGCTCGACAGACTACAATGAGCAGTTCTTC.

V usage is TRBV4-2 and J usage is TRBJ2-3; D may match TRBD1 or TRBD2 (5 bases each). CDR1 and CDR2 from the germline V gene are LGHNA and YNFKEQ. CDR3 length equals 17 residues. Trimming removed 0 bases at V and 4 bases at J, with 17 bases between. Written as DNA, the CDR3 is TGTGCCAGCAGCCAAGATGGGACGCAGGGAAGCCCAGATACGCAGTATTTT. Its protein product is CASSQDGTQGSPDTQYF.

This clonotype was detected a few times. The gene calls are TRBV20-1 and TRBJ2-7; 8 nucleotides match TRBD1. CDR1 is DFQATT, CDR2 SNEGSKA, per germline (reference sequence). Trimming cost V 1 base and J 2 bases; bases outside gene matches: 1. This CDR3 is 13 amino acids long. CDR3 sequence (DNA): TGCAGTGCTAGAGGACAGGGGCCCTACGAGCAGTACTTC. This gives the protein CSARGQGPYEQYF.

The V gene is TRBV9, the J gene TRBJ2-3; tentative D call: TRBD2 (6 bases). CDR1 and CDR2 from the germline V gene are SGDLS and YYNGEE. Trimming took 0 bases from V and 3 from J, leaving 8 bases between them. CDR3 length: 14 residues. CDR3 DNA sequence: TGTGCCAGCAGCGTAGGCGGGACGACAGATACGCAGTATTTT. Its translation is CASSVGGTTDTQYF.

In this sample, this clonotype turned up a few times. The CDR3 here is CASSLQTGHEQYV. Written as DNA, the CDR3 is TGTGCCAGCAGTCTCCAGACAGGGCACGAGCAGTACGTC. The chain couples TRBV27 to TRBJ2-7; 7 positions agree with TRBD1. V dropped 5 bases and J dropped 5; count of bases not matched to a gene: 6. CDR1 is MNHEY, CDR2 SMNVEV, per germline (reference sequence). CDR3 length equals 13 residues.

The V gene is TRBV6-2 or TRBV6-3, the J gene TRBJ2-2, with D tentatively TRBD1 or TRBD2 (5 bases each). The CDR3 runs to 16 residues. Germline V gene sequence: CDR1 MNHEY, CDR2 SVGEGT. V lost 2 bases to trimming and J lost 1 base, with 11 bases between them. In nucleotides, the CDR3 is TGTGCCAGCAGTTACACCCGGGACCAGAACACCGGGGAGCTGTTTTTT. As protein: CASSYTRDQNTGELFF.

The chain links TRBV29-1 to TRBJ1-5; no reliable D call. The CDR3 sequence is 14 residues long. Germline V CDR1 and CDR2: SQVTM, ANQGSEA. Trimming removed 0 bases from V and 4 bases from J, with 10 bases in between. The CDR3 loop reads CSVEDGIGNQPQHF. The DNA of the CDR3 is TGCAGCGTTGAAGATGGGATCGGTAATCAGCCCCAGCATTTT.

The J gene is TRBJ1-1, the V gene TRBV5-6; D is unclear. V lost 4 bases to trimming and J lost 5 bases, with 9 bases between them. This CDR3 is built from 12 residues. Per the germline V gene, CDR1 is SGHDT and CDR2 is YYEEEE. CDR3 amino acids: CASSRRWTEAFF. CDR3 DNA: TGTGCCAGCAGCCGCAGGTGGACTGAAGCTTTCTTT.

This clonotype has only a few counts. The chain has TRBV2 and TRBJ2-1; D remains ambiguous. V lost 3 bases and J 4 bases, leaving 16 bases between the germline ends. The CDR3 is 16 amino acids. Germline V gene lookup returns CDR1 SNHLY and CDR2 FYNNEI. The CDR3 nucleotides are TGTGCCAGCAGTGAGAGGAGCTCCTTCCCTTACAATGAGCAGTTCTTC. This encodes CASSERSSFPYNEQFF.

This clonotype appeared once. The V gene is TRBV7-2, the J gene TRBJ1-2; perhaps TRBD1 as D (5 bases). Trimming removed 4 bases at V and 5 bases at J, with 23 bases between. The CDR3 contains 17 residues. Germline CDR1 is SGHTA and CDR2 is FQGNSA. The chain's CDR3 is CASSWGPMRLGAYGYTF. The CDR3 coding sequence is TGTGCCAGCAGCTGGGGACCGATGCGCCTAGGGGCTTATGGCTACACCTTC. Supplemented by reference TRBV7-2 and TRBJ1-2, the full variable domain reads GAGVSQSPSNKVTEKGKDVELRCDPISGHTALYWYRQSLGQGLEFLIYFQGNSAPDKSGLPSDRFSAERTGGSVSTLTIQRTQQEDSAVYLCASSWGPMRLGAYGYTFGSGTRLTVV.

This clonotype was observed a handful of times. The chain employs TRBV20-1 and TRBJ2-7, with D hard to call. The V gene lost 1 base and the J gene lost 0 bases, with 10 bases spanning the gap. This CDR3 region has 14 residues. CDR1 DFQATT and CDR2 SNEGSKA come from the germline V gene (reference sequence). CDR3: CSARGTPSSYEQYF. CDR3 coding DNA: TGCAGTGCTAGAGGGACCCCGAGCTCCTACGAGCAGTACTTC.

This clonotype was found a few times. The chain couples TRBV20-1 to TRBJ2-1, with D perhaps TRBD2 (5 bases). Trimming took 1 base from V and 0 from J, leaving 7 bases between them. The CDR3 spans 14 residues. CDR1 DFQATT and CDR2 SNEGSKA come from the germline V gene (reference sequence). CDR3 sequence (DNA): TGCAGTGCTAGAGGAGGGAGCTCCTACAATGAGCAGTTCTTC. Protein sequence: CSARGGSSYNEQFF.

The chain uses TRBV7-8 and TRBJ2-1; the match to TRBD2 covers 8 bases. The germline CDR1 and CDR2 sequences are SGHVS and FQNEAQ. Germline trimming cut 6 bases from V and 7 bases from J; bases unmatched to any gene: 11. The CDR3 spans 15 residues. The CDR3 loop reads CASRNAPGTSNEQFF. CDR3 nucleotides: TGTGCCAGCAGAAACGCGCCCGGGACTAGTAATGAGCAGTTCTTC.